A selection of T cell receptor beta chains follows, all from one sample in a study of memory CD4+ T cells and cytomegalovirus serostatus. Sequenced by immunoSEQ multiplex PCR; TCRdb stores in-frame clones only, minus some. The data hold around 30,000 clones, with about three quarters observed a single time. Sequencing was performed on memory CD4+ T cells from blood. All receptors derive from an adult in good health and CMV-seronegative. Some clones in this sample may be carry-over from other donors' samples. The conserved cysteine and the conserved F or W are not part of the CDR3 here.

>TRBV5-1
ASSLDGSTAGANVLT
>TRBV5-4
ASSSGTSGGNQETQY
>TRBV7-9
ASSLNQGYGYT
>TRBV5-4
ASSLTGPGLGFTEAF
>TRBV7-8
ASSSVTGGQTDTQY
>TRBV18
ASSPGTSGHYEQY
>TRBV29-1
SVESVMNTEAF
>TRBV14
ASSQGGQGMREQY
>TRBV5-4
ASSSSGGRYNEQF
>TRBV6-5
ASSYLQGASYEQY
>TRBV5-1
ASSLDGGRRAF
>TRBV30
AWSDRTGNQPQH
>TRBV9
ASSVGQHGNTIY
>TRBV7-3
ASSPRGGSYEQY
>TRBV6-4
ASRQGVDYGYT
>TRBV4-2
ASSQEQLQGRGSPLH
>TRBV5-6
ASSLAADRYSYEQY
>TRBV5-6
ASREYSGNTIY